What follows describes a single TCR beta chain. This table comes from immunoSEQ multiplex PCR, and its TCRdb copy is limited to in-frame clones, with some not included. This table has approximately 110,000 clones, 70% to 90% appearing once. This entry is derived from a study of T cell responses to AZD1222 COVID-19 vaccine. Germline V CDR1 and CDR2: SNHLY, FYNNEI. The V and J ends lost 3 bases and 5 bases respectively, with 13 bases between them. This CDR3 contains 14 residues. The sequence was obtained from an adult in good health. The J gene is TRBJ1-1, the V gene TRBV2; D is uncertain. The sequenced sample was peripheral blood, obtained on day 0 of AZD1222 vaccination. The CDR3 region has the DNA TGTGCCAGCAGTGATGATGGGCCGCAGACTGAAGCTTTCTTT. Encoded protein: CASSDDGPQTEAFF.